This TCR beta chain is drawn from a study of blood T cell repertoires in COVID-19. In the study overall: The origin of the acute and convalescent COVID-19 samples was the United States, Italy and Spain. PBMCs, B-cell-depleted T cells, or T cells provided the cDNA or gDNA that made up the material.

This table comes from immunoSEQ multiplex PCR, and its TCRdb copy is limited to in-frame clones, with some not included. The sample contains some 250,000 clones, approximately 83% of which appear only once. The CDR3 totals 17 residues. V was pared by 1 base and J by 0 bases, with 12 bases between. CDR1 is SEHNR and CDR2 is FQNEAQ in the germline V gene (reference sequence). The table lists this clone with a few counts. The chain is built from TRBV7-9 and TRBJ2-2, with a tentative D call TRBD1 (5 bases). The sequencing input was peripheral blood. This TCR derives from a woman in her 30s who had recovered from COVID-19. The CDR3 spells CASSLGAGPANTGELFF. As DNA, the CDR3 is TGTGCCAGCAGCTTAGGGGCAGGGCCGGCGAACACCGGGGAGCTGTTTTTT.